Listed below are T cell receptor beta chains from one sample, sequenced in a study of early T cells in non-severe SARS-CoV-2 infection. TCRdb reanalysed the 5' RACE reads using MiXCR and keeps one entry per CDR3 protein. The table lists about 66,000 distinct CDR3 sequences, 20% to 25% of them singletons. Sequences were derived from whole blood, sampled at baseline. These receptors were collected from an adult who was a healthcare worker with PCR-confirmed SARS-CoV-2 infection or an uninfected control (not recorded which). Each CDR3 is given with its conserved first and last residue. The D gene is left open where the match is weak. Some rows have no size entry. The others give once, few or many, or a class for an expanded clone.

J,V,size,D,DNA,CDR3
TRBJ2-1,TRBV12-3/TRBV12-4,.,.,TGTGCCAGCAGTTTACGGGACCCCGAATACAATGAGCAGTTCTTC,CASSLRDPEYNEQFF
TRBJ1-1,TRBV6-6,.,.,TGTGCCAGCAGGGACGTACAGGGTATGAACACTGAAGCTTTCTTT,CASRDVQGMNTEAFF
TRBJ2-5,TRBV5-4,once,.,TGTGCCAGCAGCTTGCTACGGGGGGCTGAGGAGACCCAGTACTTC,CASSLLRGAEETQYF
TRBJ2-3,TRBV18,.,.,TGTGCCAGCTCACCACCCGGGGGATCAGATACGCAGTATTTT,CASSPPGGSDTQYF
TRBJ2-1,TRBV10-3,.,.,TGTGCCATCTACCAAGGGTGGGGGGCAGGTGAGCAGTTCTTC,CAIYQGWGAGEQFF
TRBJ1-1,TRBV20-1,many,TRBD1,TGCAGTGCTAGGCAGTACAGGGGCGTGTCCTTTGAAGCTTTCTTT,CSARQYRGVSFEAFF
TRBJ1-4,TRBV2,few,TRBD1,TGTGCCAGCAAGCCCGGACAGGGGGCGAATGAAAAACTGTTTTTT,CASKPGQGANEKLFF
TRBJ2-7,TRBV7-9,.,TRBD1,TGTGCCAGCAGCTTAGGGCCCCGGACAGGGATTGTGGGCGAGCAGTACTTC,CASSLGPRTGIVGEQYF
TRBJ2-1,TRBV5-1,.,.,TGCGCCAGCAGCTTGGAAGGACAGAGCTCCTACAATGAGCAGTTCTTC,CASSLEGQSSYNEQFF
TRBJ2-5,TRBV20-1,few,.,TGCAGTGGGTACTCCTCCAAAGGCCAGTACTTC,CSGYSSKGQYF
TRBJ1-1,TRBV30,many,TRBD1,TGTGCCTGCCGGGGACAGGGGCATGGCACTGAAGCTTTCTTT,CACRGQGHGTEAFF
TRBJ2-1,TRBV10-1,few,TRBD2,TGCGCCAGCAGTGAAAGCGGGGCGGGCTACAATGAGCAGTTCTTC,CASSESGAGYNEQFF
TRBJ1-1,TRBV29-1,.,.,TGCAGCGACATAGGAGCGGTTGGAATGAACACTGAAGCTTTCTTT,CSDIGAVGMNTEAFF
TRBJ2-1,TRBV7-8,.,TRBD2,TGTGCCAGCAGCCAAATAGCGGGAGAGCAGTTCTTC,CASSQIAGEQFF
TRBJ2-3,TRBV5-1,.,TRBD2,TGCGCCAGCAGCTTGGCTGGGCAAGCTAGCGGAACGGATACGCAGTATTTT,CASSLAGQASGTDTQYF
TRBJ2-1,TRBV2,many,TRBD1,TGTGCCAGCAGTTATGGACAGGCCCCTGAGCAGTTCTTC,CASSYGQAPEQFF
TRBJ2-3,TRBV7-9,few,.,TGTGCCAGCGGGGCTAGCCCCACAGATACGCAGTATTTT,CASGASPTDTQYF
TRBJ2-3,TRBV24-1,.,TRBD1,TGTGCCACTGCGGACAGGGTTACAGATACGCAGTATTTT,CATADRVTDTQYF
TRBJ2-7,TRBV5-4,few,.,TGTGCCAGCAGCTTGATGGACAGCACTAAGACGCAGTACTTC,CASSLMDSTKTQYF
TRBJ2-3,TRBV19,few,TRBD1,TGTGCCAGTAGTACACATGGGACAGGTGGTGGTGCGCAGTATTTT,CASSTHGTGGGAQYF
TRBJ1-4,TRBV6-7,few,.,TGTGCCAGCACCGCCGGGACCCCTCGGCCAACTAATGAAAAACTGTTTTTT,CASTAGTPRPTNEKLFF
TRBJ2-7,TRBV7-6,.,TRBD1,TGTGCCAGCAGCTCCTCGACAGGGTACGAGCAGTACTTC,CASSSSTGYEQYF
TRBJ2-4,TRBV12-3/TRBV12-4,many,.,TGTGCCAGCAGCCTAGGGCTCGCCAGACCCACAGCCAAAAACATTCAGTACTTC,CASSLGLARPTAKNIQYF
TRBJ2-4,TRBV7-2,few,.,TGTGCCAGCAGCTTCGACAGCGCCAAAAACATTCAGTACTTC,CASSFDSAKNIQYF
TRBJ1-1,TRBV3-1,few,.,TGTGCCAGCAGCACAGACTCCGTCACTGAAGCTTTCTTT,CASSTDSVTEAFF
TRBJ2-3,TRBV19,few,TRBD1,TGTGCCGTCACCCCAGGGGGCAGCTACACAGATACGCAGTATTTT,CAVTPGGSYTDTQYF
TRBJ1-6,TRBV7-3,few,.,TGTGCCAGCAGCCCGGCGGAAGATTCACCCCTCCACTTT,CASSPAEDSPLHF
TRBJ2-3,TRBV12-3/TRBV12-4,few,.,TGTGCCAGCAGACCAGAAGCTAGCACAGATACGCAGTATTTT,CASRPEASTDTQYF
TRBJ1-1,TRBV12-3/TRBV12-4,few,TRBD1,TGTGCCAGCAGTTTAGTAGGTTTGACAGGGGGGGACACTGAAGCTTTCTTT,CASSLVGLTGGDTEAFF
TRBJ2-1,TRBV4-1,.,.,TGCGCCAGCAGCCAAGGCCCGGGCAGGAAAAGCTACAATGAGCAGTTCTTC,CASSQGPGRKSYNEQFF
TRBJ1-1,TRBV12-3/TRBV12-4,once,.,TGTGCCAGCAGTTTCGGCAGTTTCAGCACTGAAGCTTTCTTT,CASSFGSFSTEAFF
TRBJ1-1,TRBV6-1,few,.,TGTGCCAGCAGGTTGCAGGCACCCGAAGCTTTCTTT,CASRLQAPEAFF
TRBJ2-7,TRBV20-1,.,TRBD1,TGCAGTGCCGAGGACAGGGGAAAATCCTACGAGCAGTACTTC,CSAEDRGKSYEQYF
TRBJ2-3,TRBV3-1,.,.,TGTGCCAGCAGCCACTCGAGCGAAACAGATACGCAGTATTTT,CASSHSSETDTQYF
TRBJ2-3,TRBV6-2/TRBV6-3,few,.,TGTGCCAGCAGTTACGCATACAGGCTTAGGGGTACGCAGTATTTT,CASSYAYRLRGTQYF
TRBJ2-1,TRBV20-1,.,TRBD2,TGCAGTGCCCCGCCCTCGCCGGGACTAGCGGGGTTTGAGCAGTTCTTC,CSAPPSPGLAGFEQFF
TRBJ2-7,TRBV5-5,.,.,TGTGCCAGCAGCTTGATAGACAAGGGTTTCTCCTACGAGCAGTACTTC,CASSLIDKGFSYEQYF
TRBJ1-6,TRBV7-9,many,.,TGTGCCAGCAGCTTAAGGCCAGATTCACCCCTCCACTTT,CASSLRPDSPLHF
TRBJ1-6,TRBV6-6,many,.,TGTGCCAGCGACGCAGGGGTGGCCTATAATTCACCCCTCCACTTT,CASDAGVAYNSPLHF
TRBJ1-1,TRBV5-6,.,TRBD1,TGTGCCAGCAGCTTGGTAGTGGACAGGGTGAACACTGAAGCTTTCTTT,CASSLVVDRVNTEAFF
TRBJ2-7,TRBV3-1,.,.,TGTGCCAGCAGCCAAGACGAGGGACGGGAGCAGTACTTC,CASSQDEGREQYF
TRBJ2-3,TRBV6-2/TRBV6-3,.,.,TGTGCCAGCCGGGCGCGCACAGATACGCAGTATTTT,CASRARTDTQYF
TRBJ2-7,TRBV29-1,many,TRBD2,TGCAGCGCCCAACTTGGGCGGGGGGGTTACGAGCAGTACTTC,CSAQLGRGGYEQYF
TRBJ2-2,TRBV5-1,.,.,TGCGCCAGCAGCCCCCCCGCAGCGGGGGAGCTGTTTTTT,CASSPPAAGELFF
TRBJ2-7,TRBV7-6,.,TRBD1,TGTGCCAGCAGCTCAAATCCGGGACAGGGGAAAGAGCAGTACTTC,CASSSNPGQGKEQYF
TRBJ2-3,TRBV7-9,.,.,TGTGCCAGCAGCTTAACCCGCGGGGTAAACACAGATACGCAGTATTTT,CASSLTRGVNTDTQYF
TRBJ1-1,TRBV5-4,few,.,TGTGCCAGCAGCTTGGCACAGGGTGGTGGGTTTGGCACTGAAGCTTTCTTT,CASSLAQGGGFGTEAFF
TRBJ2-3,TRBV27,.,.,TGTGCCAGCAGTTTATCGAGGCTAGCGTCTGCGGATACGCAGTATTTT,CASSLSRLASADTQYF